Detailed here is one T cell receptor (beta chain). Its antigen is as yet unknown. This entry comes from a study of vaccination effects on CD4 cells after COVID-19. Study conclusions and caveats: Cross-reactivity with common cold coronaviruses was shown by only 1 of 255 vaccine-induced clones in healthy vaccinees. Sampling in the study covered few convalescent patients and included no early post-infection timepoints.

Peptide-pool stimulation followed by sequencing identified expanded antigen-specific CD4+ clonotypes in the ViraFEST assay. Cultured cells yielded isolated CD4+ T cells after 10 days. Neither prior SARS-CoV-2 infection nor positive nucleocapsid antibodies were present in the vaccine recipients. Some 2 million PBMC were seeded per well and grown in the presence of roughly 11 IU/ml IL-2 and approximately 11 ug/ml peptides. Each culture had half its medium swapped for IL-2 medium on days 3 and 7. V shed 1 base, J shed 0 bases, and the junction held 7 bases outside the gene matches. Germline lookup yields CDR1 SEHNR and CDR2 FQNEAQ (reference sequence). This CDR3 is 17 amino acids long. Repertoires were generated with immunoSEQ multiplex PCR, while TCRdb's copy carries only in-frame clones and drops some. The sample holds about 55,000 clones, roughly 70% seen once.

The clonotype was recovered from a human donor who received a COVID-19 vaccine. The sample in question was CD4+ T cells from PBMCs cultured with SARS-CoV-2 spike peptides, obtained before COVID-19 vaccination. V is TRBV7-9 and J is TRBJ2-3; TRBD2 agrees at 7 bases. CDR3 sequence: CASSLVPSGISTDTQYF. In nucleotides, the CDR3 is TGTGCCAGCAGCTTAGTGCCTAGCGGAATTAGCACAGATACGCAGTATTTT.